Below are 21 T cell receptor beta chains sequenced from a single sample in a study of cytomegalovirus exposure and HLA in healthy donors. PCR amplification relied on 60 Vbeta primers (plus 13 Jbeta primers). Using immunoSEQ multiplex PCR, the repertoire was profiled, and TCRdb retains in-frame clones only, with some absent. The sample has roughly 130,000 clones, 55% to 80% seen once. Sample: PBMCs. These receptors all come from a woman aged 40 to 50 in good health and CMV-seronegative.

J is TRBJ2-3 and V is TRBV19; TRBD2 agrees at 8 bases. The ends lost 3 bases at V and 1 base at J; junction bases unmatched: 3. The CDR3 is 15 residues long. Germline V gene sequence: CDR1 LNHDA, CDR2 SQIVND (reference sequence). The CDR3 region is CASSIYGGGTDTQYF. DNA of the CDR3: TGTGCCAGTAGTATCTACGGGGGGGGCACAGATACGCAGTATTTT.

The J gene is TRBJ1-1, the V gene TRBV6-6; possibly TRBD1 for D (6 bases). Germline lookup yields CDR1 MNHNY and CDR2 SVGAGI (reference sequence). CDR3 length: 14 residues. Between the trimmed V and J ends, which lost 6 bases and 6 bases, there was a span of 17 bases. DNA for the CDR3: TGTGCCAGCAGGTCACAGGGTACAATCGCTGAAGCTTTCTTT. This translates into CASRSQGTIAEAFF.

Turning to this clone: The same CDR3 is also encoded by other DNA sequences in this sample. The chain couples TRBV6-5 to TRBJ1-3; D gene ambiguous. The CDR3 has 15 residues. Germline V CDR1 and CDR2: MNHEY, SVGAGI. V lost 6 bases and J 0 bases, leaving 12 bases between the germline ends. CDR3 loop: CASSPTTFSGNTIYF. CDR3 coding DNA: TGTGCCAGCAGCCCGACAACCTTCTCTGGAAACACCATATATTTT.

The chain carries TRBV19 and TRBJ1-1; D is ambiguous. The CDR3 consists of 14 residues. V was pared by 1 base and J by 1 base, with 7 bases between. In germline, CDR1 is LNHDA, CDR2 SQIVND (reference sequence). CDR3: CASSIGGENTEAFF. The CDR3 nucleotides are TGTGCCAGTAGTATAGGTGGAGAGAACACTGAAGCTTTCTTT.

This clone appeared a few times. The chain uses TRBV6-5 and TRBJ2-7; 7 nucleotides agree with TRBD2. Germline V gene lookup returns CDR1 MNHEY and CDR2 SVGAGI. V lost 4 bases to trimming and J lost 6 bases; unmatched junction nucleotides: 6. The CDR3 has 13 amino acids. The DNA of the CDR3 is TGTGCCAGCAGTTCCCAGCTAGCGGCCGAGCAGTACTTC. Protein: CASSSQLAAEQYF.

The gene calls are TRBV5-3 and TRBJ1-6, with 7 positions matching TRBD1. TRBV5-3 is placed among ORFs of uncertain function. With 0 bases clipped from V and 7 bases from J, the junction kept 4 bases outside the gene matches. This CDR3 has 15 residues. CDR3 in DNA: TGTGCCAGAAGCTTGGGCCGGGACAGAAATTCACCCCTCCACTTT. It encodes CARSLGRDRNSPLHF.

In this sample, this clone turned up a few times. The chain recombines TRBV5-4 with TRBJ2-7; 7 positions agree with TRBD1. Germline assignment: CDR1 SGHNT and CDR2 YYREEE (reference sequence). The V gene end was trimmed by 1 base and the J gene end by 0 bases; junction bases not matched to a gene: 4. The CDR3 contains 15 residues. The CDR3 sequence: CASSLFTGDSYEQYV. In nucleotides, the CDR3 is TGTGCCAGCAGCTTGTTTACAGGGGACTCCTACGAGCAGTACGTC.

The table lists this clone with a few counts. DNA for the CDR3: TGCGCCAGCAGCACTGGACAGGCTCCGCAGGAAAAACTGTTTTTT. Translated: CASSTGQAPQEKLFF. The chain employs TRBV5-1 and TRBJ1-4; TRBD1 aligns across 7 bases. CDR3 size: 15 residues. The junction had 11 bases not matched to a gene; V was cut back by 4 bases and J by 8 bases. CDR1 is SGHRS, CDR2 YFSETQ, per germline.

As regards this clone: The sample contains more than one DNA sequence encoding this CDR3. This chain links TRBV5-1 with TRBJ2-2; maybe TRBD1 (5 bases). The germline V gene has CDR1 SGHRS and CDR2 YFSETQ. The V end lost 1 base, the J end lost 3 bases, and 10 bases lay between the germline ends. The CDR3 is 15 residues long. The CDR3 region is CASSLSLGDTGELFF. For the CDR3, the DNA is TGCGCCAGCAGCTTGTCGCTAGGGGACACCGGGGAGCTGTTTTTT.

The CDR3 coding sequence is TGCAGCGCTCGGGGGGGCCAGGGCACCGGGGAGCTGTTTTTT. Its protein is CSARGGQGTGELFF. The chain has TRBV29-1 and TRBJ2-2; 8 bases agree with TRBD2. Germline V gene data show CDR1 as SQVTM and CDR2 as ANQGSEA. The J segment lost 4 bases and the V segment lost 7 bases, leaving 8 bases of the junction unmatched. This CDR3 region has 14 residues.

V and J are TRBV5-1 and TRBJ2-1, with D maybe TRBD2 (5 bases). The V and J ends lost 7 bases and 0 bases respectively, with 11 bases between them. The germline V gene has CDR1 SGHRS and CDR2 YFSETQ. This CDR3 region has 14 residues. For the CDR3, the DNA is TGCGCCAGCTCTACGGGGAGCTCCTACAATGAGCAGTTCTTC. Translation gives CASSTGSSYNEQFF.

The chain combines TRBV7-9 with TRBJ2-1; D not resolved. The germline V gene has CDR1 SEHNR and CDR2 FQNEAQ (reference sequence). The CDR3 has 14 amino acids. Trimming took off 5 bases at V and 2 bases at J, with 10 bases between the two ends. The CDR3 spells CASSPIGPYNEQFF. In DNA form, the CDR3 reads TGTGCCAGCAGCCCAATTGGCCCCTACAATGAGCAGTTCTTC.

The V and J genes are TRBV6-1 and TRBJ2-3; D possibly corresponds to TRBD2 (6 bases). This CDR3 has 19 amino acids. V was pared by 2 bases and J by 1 base, with 22 bases between. Germline CDR1 MNHNS, CDR2 SASEGT. In nucleotides, the CDR3 is TGTGCCAGCAGTGAATGGCCCGACAGTAGGCAGCGGGGCACAGATACGCAGTATTTT. As protein: CASSEWPDSRQRGTDTQYF.

V is TRBV7-6 and J is TRBJ1-1; tentatively, D is TRBD1 (6 bases). Germline CDR1 and CDR2: SGHVS and FNYEAQ. The CDR3 sequence is 16 residues long. The V and J ends lost 1 base and 5 bases respectively, with 17 bases between them. CDR3 nucleotides: TGTGCCAGCAGCTTAGAGGCGGGCAGGGGTTATACTGAAGCTTTCTTT. It yields the protein CASSLEAGRGYTEAFF. Full variable domain (rest looked up from reference TRBV7-6 and TRBJ1-1): GAGVSQSPRYKVTKRGQDVALRCDPISGHVSLYWYRQALGQGPEFLTYFNYEAQQDKSGLPNDRFSAERPEGSISTLTIQRTEQRDSAMYRCASSLEAGRGYTEAFFGQGTRLTVV.

This clone was detected only once. The chain uses TRBV7-8 and TRBJ2-2, with D possibly TRBD1 on 6 matching bases. CDR1 and CDR2 (germline): SGHVS, FQNEAQ. The V end was cut by 4 bases, the J end by 5 bases, with 14 bases between. CDR3 size: 15 residues. This chain's CDR3 is CASSSQGLGTGELFF. As DNA, the CDR3 is TGTGCCAGCAGCTCTCAGGGGTTAGGGACCGGGGAGCTGTTTTTT.

V gene TRBV25-1 combines with J gene TRBJ2-1, with 8 positions matching TRBD1. The germline gives CDR1 MGHDK, CDR2 SYGVNS. The trim removed 4 bases at V and 4 bases at J, leaving 15 bases unmatched. The CDR3 is 18 residues long. CDR3 bases: TGTGCCAGCAGTGCTGCACTGGGACAGGAAATTTCGTACAATGAGCAGTTCTTC. Its translation: CASSAALGQEISYNEQFF.

The chain uses TRBV14 and TRBJ2-5; 9 bases are a match to TRBD2. The junction had 10 bases not matched to a gene; V was cut back by 5 bases and J by 3 bases. Per germline, CDR1 SGHDN and CDR2 FVKESK. This CDR3 has 16 amino acids. The CDR3: CASSYSLTSGEETQYF. The CDR3 region has the DNA TGTGCCAGCAGCTATTCGTTGACTAGCGGAGAAGAGACCCAGTACTTC.

As to this clone: An end of the junction does not agree with germline; a read error may underlie this. This chain uses TRBV7-7 with TRBJ2-3; D gene unclear. Germline values: CDR1 SSHAT, CDR2 FNYEAQ (reference sequence). The CDR3 length is 15 residues. CDR3 sequence (DNA): TGTGCTAGCAGCTTAGGGCTGGGCAGCACAGATACGCAGTATTTT. The encoded protein is CASSLGLGSTDTQYF.

The chain couples TRBV10-3 to TRBJ2-3, with D possibly TRBD2 on 6 matching bases. This CDR3 has 15 residues. With 5 bases removed from V and 2 bases from J, the gap between germline ends came to 14 bases. Looked up from germline, CDR1 is ENHRY and CDR2 is SYGVKD. The CDR3 here is CAISPAGLHTDTQYF. The CDR3 DNA follows: TGTGCCATCAGTCCCGCGGGACTTCACACAGATACGCAGTATTTT.

This clone occurred once. This chain uses TRBV11-3 with TRBJ2-2; 9 nucleotides agree with TRBD1. This CDR3 spans 15 amino acids. Trimming removed 1 base from V and 5 bases from J; junction bases left unmatched: 2. In germline, CDR1 is SGHNT, CDR2 YENEEA. This CDR3 reads CASSLAQGATGELFF. The CDR3 nucleotides read TGTGCCAGCAGCTTAGCACAGGGGGCGACCGGGGAGCTGTTTTTT. Drawing the rest from reference TRBV11-3 and TRBJ2-2, the complete variable domain is EAGVVQSPRYKIIEKKQPVAFWCNPISGHNTLYWYLQNLGQGPELLIRYENEEAVDDSQLPKDRFSAERLKGVDSTLKIQPAELGDSAVYLCASSLAQGATGELFFGEGSRLTVL.

The chain is built from TRBV6-1 and TRBJ2-7, with 10 bases aligning to TRBD1. The V and J ends lost 2 bases and 9 bases, in that order; junction bases with no gene match: 7. CDR1 and CDR2 (germline): MNHNS, SASEGT. CDR3 length: 14 amino acids. The CDR3 region is CASSESDRGVRQYF. DNA of the CDR3: TGTGCCAGCAGTGAATCGGACAGGGGGGTTAGGCAGTACTTC.